The 13 T cell receptor beta chains in this list originate from one sample, sequenced in a study of molecular identifiers for immune sequencing clone quantification. TCRdb redid the calling of the PCR reads with MiXCR, one entry per CDR3 protein. Of 550,000 to 750,000 distinct CDR3 sequences listed, roughly 21% are singletons. Sequenced material: naive CD8+ T cells from blood, with Jurkat cell RNA spiked in. The subset was: FACS-sorted CD8+CD4-CCR7+CD45RA+ naive T cells. The receptors here all came from a human donor in good health. Some libraries in this study had Jurkat cell RNA spiked in.

This clonotype was seen many times. The J gene is TRBJ2-7, the V gene TRBV4-3, with a tentative D call TRBD2 (5 bases). The CDR3 is made up of 18 amino acids. Per the germline V gene, CDR1 is LGHNA and CDR2 is YSLEER. Trimming pared 0 bases from V and 2 bases from J, leaving 20 bases between. The CDR3 region is CASSQEATSGGWTYEQYF. The DNA for the CDR3 is TGCGCCAGCAGCCAAGAGGCCACCAGCGGAGGTTGGACCTACGAGCAGTACTTC.

This clonotype was found many times. The V gene is TRBV7-9, the J gene TRBJ2-1, with 10 bases that match TRBD1. The CDR3 runs 17 residues. Germline assignment: CDR1 SEHNR and CDR2 FQNEAQ (reference sequence). The V gene end was trimmed by 2 bases and the J gene end by 5 bases; junction bases not matched to a gene: 9. The DNA of the CDR3 is TGTGCCAGCAGCTTAACCTTGATGACAGGGGGCAACAATGAGCAGTTCTTC. It codes for CASSLTLMTGGNNEQFF.

This clonotype was counted many times. The rearrangement uses TRBV9 and TRBJ1-3; D is unresolved. V was pared by 0 bases and J by 0 bases, with 16 bases between. The CDR3 is 18 amino acids. CDR1 SGDLS and CDR2 YYNGEE come from the germline V gene. For the CDR3, the DNA is TGTGCCAGCAGCGTAGATGGAAGCAGACCCCTCTCTGGAAACACCATATATTTT. Protein: CASSVDGSRPLSGNTIYF.

This clonotype was counted at least ten times. The gene calls are TRBV7-9 and TRBJ2-3; D gene ambiguous. The CDR3 totals 14 residues. CDR1 is SEHNR and CDR2 is FQNEAQ in the germline V gene (reference sequence). V lost 4 bases and J 1 base, leaving 9 bases between the germline ends. The CDR3 nucleotides are TGTGCCAGCAGCTCGATAGGGCGCACAGATACGCAGTATTTT. It translates to CASSSIGRTDTQYF.

In its sample, this clonotype was seen many times. The chain has TRBV6-5 and TRBJ1-6, with D tentatively TRBD1 (5 bases). Between the trimmed V and J ends, which lost 2 bases and 9 bases, there was a span of 14 bases. The CDR3 has 15 amino acids. Germline values: CDR1 MNHEY, CDR2 SVGAGI. The CDR3 here is CASSYGSRGISPLHF. CDR3 nucleotide sequence: TGTGCCAGCAGTTACGGGTCAAGGGGAATTTCACCCCTCCACTTT.

A remark on this clonotype: Since a much larger clone is just one base distant, this may be a read error. The chain links TRBV28 to TRBJ2-2; D might be TRBD2 (5 bases). CDR1 and CDR2 from the germline V gene are MDHEN and SYDVKM. The CDR3 is 16 amino acids. The CDR3 sequence: CAGSLRGSSMTGELFF. CDR3 coding DNA: TGTGCCGGCAGTTTACGAGGGAGTTCTATGACCGGGGAGCTGTTTTTT.

V and J are TRBV7-2 and TRBJ1-2; 7 bases are shared with TRBD1. CDR3 length equals 14 residues. CDR1 and CDR2 (germline): SGHTA, FQGNSA. Trimming cost V 8 bases and J 3 bases; bases outside gene matches: 9. CDR3 sequence reads: CASGRRDRDYGYTF. CDR3 bases: TGTGCCAGCGGCCGTCGGGACAGAGACTATGGCTACACCTTC.

This clonotype came up many times. This sequence joins TRBV20-1 and TRBJ2-7, with TRBD2 identical over 8 bases. V trimming: 6 bases; J trimming: 2 bases; junction bases outside the gene matches: 9. The CDR3 spans 14 residues. Germline V gene sequence: CDR1 DFQATT, CDR2 SNEGSKA (reference sequence). The DNA of the CDR3 is TGCAGTGCCCCGGGACTAGTTGATGCCTACGAGCAGTACTTC. Translated, it gives CSAPGLVDAYEQYF.

A note on this clonotype: The junction does not match germline at one end; this may be a read error. The CDR3 is CASSGEARGVAYNEQLF. CDR3 nucleotide sequence: TGTGCCAGCAGCGGCGAGGCTCGGGGTGTGGCCTACAATGAGCAGCTCTTC. This sequence joins TRBV3-1 and TRBJ2-1, with D possibly TRBD2 on 5 matching bases. The CDR3 contains 17 residues. CDR1 is LGHDT and CDR2 is YNNKEL in the germline V gene (reference sequence).

This clonotype was counted only a few times. V is TRBV6-2 or TRBV6-3 and J is TRBJ1-3, with D unclear. This CDR3 contains 15 residues. Germline V gene sequence: CDR1 MNHEY, CDR2 SVGEGT. V was cut by 6 bases and J by 0 bases, with 12 bases left in between. In DNA, the CDR3 is TGTGCCAGCAGGAACCCCGGGGACTCTGGAAACACCATATATTTT. It codes for CASRNPGDSGNTIYF.

This clonotype has more than one count but fewer than ten. V is TRBV4-2 and J is TRBJ1-6; D gene unclear. V was trimmed by 0 bases and J by 7 bases, leaving 10 bases between them. In germline, CDR1 is LGHNA, CDR2 YNFKEQ. The CDR3 has 15 amino acids. The CDR3 loop reads CASSQDLAANSPLHF. CDR3 DNA: TGTGCCAGCAGCCAAGATCTGGCAGCCAATTCACCCCTCCACTTT.

This clonotype was recorded a few times. The rearrangement links TRBV4-2 to TRBJ1-1, with D maybe TRBD1 (6 bases). Germline loops: CDR1 LGHNA, CDR2 YNFKEQ. The germline V and J ends were trimmed by 6 bases and 4 bases, with 15 bases remaining between them. The CDR3 spans 14 residues. CDR3 residues: CASRPTGLATEAFF. The DNA of the CDR3 is TGTGCCAGCAGGCCAACAGGGTTGGCCACTGAAGCTTTCTTT.

This clonotype came up once. A much larger clone differs by one base, so this may be a read error. The chain uses TRBV15 and TRBJ2-1; D perhaps matches TRBD2 (6 bases). Germline V lookup: CDR1 LNHNV, CDR2 YYDKDF (reference sequence). This CDR3 has 13 amino acids. CDR3 coding DNA: TGTGCCACCAGCGGCGGGGCGCACAATGAGCGGTTCTTC. Translating it yields CATSGGAHNERFF.